This TCR beta chain was captured by sequencing in a study of blood T cells in healthy people across ages. Donors ranged from about 6 to 90 years old and were healthy Caucasians in Russia. This CDR3 spans 14 amino acids. The germline gives CDR1 LNHDA, CDR2 SQIVND (reference sequence). Trimming took off 5 bases at V and 5 bases at J, with 13 bases between the two ends. Together with a sample-barcoded 5' primer, a J-beta primer mix was included in a second PCR lasting about 6 to 11 cycles. TCRdb independently ran MiXCR on the 5' RACE reads; one entry per CDR3 protein. In the table there are more than 900,000 distinct CDR3 sequences, about 29% of which are singletons. This clonotype was picked up a small number of times. The same sample was also used in a study of T cells of mothers and their children. Per that study: Slightly higher, non-significant overlap characterized related mother-child pairs relative to unrelated pairs.

The clonotype originates from a woman aged 35 to 49 in good health. The sample was blood. The chain joins TRBV19 to TRBJ1-5, with D perhaps matching TRBD1 (6 bases). The CDR3 DNA sequence: TGTGCCAGTAGTGGTTGGACAGCCGATCAGCCCCAGCATTTT. This translates into CASSGWTADQPQHF.